This T cell receptor beta chain stems from a study of Graves' ophthalmopathy and Graves' hyperthyroidism. Findings and caveats of the study: Ophthalmopathy versus stable hyperthyroidism: 13-signature model gave roughly 88% sensitivity, 80% to 84% specificity. Most thyroid clonotypes with frequency above 0.001 were detected in blood too.

The TCR beta CDR3 regions underwent amplification from RNA transcripts. RT-PCR with HTBI primers came first, then second-round multiplex PCR. MiXCR, applied by TCRdb to the multiplex PCR reads, yields one record per CDR3 protein. The sample shows over a million distinct CDR3 sequences, 35% to 40% of them seen only once. This CDR3 is 13 amino acids long. The germline CDR1 and CDR2 sequences are LNHDA and SQIVND (reference sequence). V lost 7 bases to trimming and J lost 6 bases, with 13 bases between them. Turning to this clonotype: What it binds is not known.

This sequence joins TRBV19 and TRBJ1-5, with no clear D. The TCR comes from an adult man with Graves' hyperthyroidism. Sample: peripheral blood or thyroid tissue (not recorded which). The DNA for the CDR3 is TGTGCCAGTATGAGGGCCACCGGTCAGCCCCAGCATTTT. This encodes CASMRATGQPQHF.